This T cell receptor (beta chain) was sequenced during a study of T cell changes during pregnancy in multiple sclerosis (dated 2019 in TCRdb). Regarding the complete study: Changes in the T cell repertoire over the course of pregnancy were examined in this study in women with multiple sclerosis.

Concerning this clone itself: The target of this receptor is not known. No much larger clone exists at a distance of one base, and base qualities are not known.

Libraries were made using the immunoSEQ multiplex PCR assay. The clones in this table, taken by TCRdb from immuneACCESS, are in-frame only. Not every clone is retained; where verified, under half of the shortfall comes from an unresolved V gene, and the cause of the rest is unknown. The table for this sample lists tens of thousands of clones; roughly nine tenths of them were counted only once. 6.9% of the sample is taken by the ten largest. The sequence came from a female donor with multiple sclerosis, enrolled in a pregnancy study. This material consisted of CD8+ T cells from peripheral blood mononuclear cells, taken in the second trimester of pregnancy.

The nucleotide sequence is TGTGCCAGTAGCCCTCGCACAGATACGCAGTATTTT. Translated, this gives CASSPRTDTQYF. The chain couples TRBV19 to TRBJ2-3; the D gene identity is not certain. Trimming at the junction amounts to 6 bases on V and 1 base on J, and the germline ends lie 5 bases apart. From the cysteine up to the phenylalanine, the CDR3 has a length of 12 residues. Just the 36-base CDR3 DNA is kept, in frame starting at base 1. Reading the germline V gene (reference sequence) gives CDR1 LNHDA and CDR2 SQIVND.